The 8 T cell receptor beta chains reported below all come from one sample, sequenced in a study of shared clonotypes between healthy human individuals (dated by TCRdb to 2020 to 2021). Receptors were amplified or captured by the immunoSEQ multiplex PCR assay. TCRdb's version of the immuneACCESS table is confined to in-frame rearrangements and falls short of the full clone set. An unresolved V gene accounts for under half of the shortfall where checked; the remainder is of unknown origin. This sample comprises about 1 million clones, about 75% of them detected only once. The ten largest account for roughly 1.5% of the sample. Sequenced: memory CD4+ T cells sorted from blood. What the cell subset or site label conveys for this sample: CD45RA-negative fraction. These receptors all stem from a man between 18 and 29 years old in good health.

The rearrangement links TRBV6-6 to TRBJ2-3; D ambiguous. Germline CDR1 MNHNY, CDR2 SVGAGI (reference sequence). This CDR3 has 11 amino acids. The V end lost 6 bases, the J end lost 2 bases, and 3 bases lay between the germline ends. The CDR3 reads CASRITDTQYF. The CDR3 DNA is TGTGCCAGCAGGATCACAGATACGCAGTATTTT.

This chain's CDR3 is CASSFGEGTEAFF. As DNA, the CDR3 is TGTGCCAGCAGCTTCGGGGAGGGGACTGAAGCTTTCTTT. The rearrangement joins TRBV11-2 to TRBJ1-1; a possible D gene is TRBD1 (5 bases). CDR3 length equals 13 residues. V lost 3 bases to trimming and J lost 5 bases, with 10 bases between them. The germline CDR1 and CDR2 sequences are SGHAT and FQNNGV.

This chain connects TRBV7-2 to TRBJ2-6; possible D gene TRBD1, 6 bases. Per the germline V gene, CDR1 is SGHTA and CDR2 is FQGNSA. V was trimmed by 5 bases and J by 3 bases, leaving 11 bases between them. The CDR3 has 15 residues. Here the CDR3 reads CASSRVRGGANVLTF. CDR3 in DNA: TGTGCCAGCAGCCGTGTCAGGGGTGGGGCCAACGTCCTGACTTTC. The whole variable domain, filled in from reference TRBV7-2 and TRBJ2-6, reads GAGVSQSPSNKVTEKGKDVELRCDPISGHTALYWYRQSLGQGLEFLIYFQGNSAPDKSGLPSDRFSAERTGGSVSTLTIQRTQQEDSAVYLCASSRVRGGANVLTFGAGSRLTVL.

This sequence joins TRBV19 and TRBJ1-2; 11 bases agree with TRBD1. CDR1 and CDR2 (germline): LNHDA, SQIVND (reference sequence). This CDR3 spans 14 amino acids. V shed 5 bases and J 8 bases; nucleotides not matched to a gene: 7. DNA of the CDR3: TGTGCCAGTAGTGCTCCGGACAGGGGGCTCGGCTACACCTTC. It specifies CASSAPDRGLGYTF. The variable domain in full, with the rest retrieved from reference TRBV19 and TRBJ1-2, is DGGITQSPKYLFRKEGQNVTLSCEQNLNHDAMYWYRQDPGQGLRLIYYSQIVNDFQKGDIAEGYSVSREKKESFPLTVTSAQKNPTAFYLCASSAPDRGLGYTFGSGTRLTVV.

This sequence joins TRBV5-8 and TRBJ2-2; 8 bases are shared with TRBD1. The CDR3 is 16 residues long. V lost 4 bases, J lost 5 bases, and 10 bases stayed unmatched. Germline CDR1 is SGHTS and CDR2 is YDEGEE. The CDR3 DNA is TGTGCCAGCAGCCCCTGGACAGGGTATCGAACCGGGGAGCTGTTTTTT. Protein product: CASSPWTGYRTGELFF. The full variable domain, in which reference TRBV5-8 and TRBJ2-2 provide the parts outside the CDR3, is EAGVTQSPTHLIKTRGQQATLRCSPISGHTSVYWYQQALGLGLQFLLWYDEGEERNRGNFPPRFSGRQFPNYSSELNVNALELEDSALYLCASSPWTGYRTGELFFGEGSRLTVL.

The table lists this clone with a count of one. The V call is TRBV6-6, the J call TRBJ1-6; no reliable D call. V lost 1 base and J 6 bases, leaving 10 bases between the germline ends. The germline V gene has CDR1 MNHNY and CDR2 SVGAGI (reference sequence). The CDR3 consists of 15 residues. The CDR3 sequence: CASSYLSEGNSPLHF. The CDR3 bases are TGTGCCAGCAGTTACTTATCGGAGGGTAATTCACCCCTCCACTTT.

This clone was detected a few times. This chain links TRBV5-6 with TRBJ2-3; TRBD2 agrees at 12 bases. The CDR3 length is 16 residues. Germline CDR1 is SGHDT and CDR2 is YYEEEE. The trim removed 4 bases at V and 4 bases at J, leaving 7 bases unmatched. The CDR3 loop is CASSRRLAGEADTQYF. The CDR3 DNA sequence: TGTGCCAGCAGCAGAAGACTAGCGGGGGAGGCAGATACGCAGTATTTT.

V gene TRBV9 combines with J gene TRBJ1-1, with a tentative D call TRBD1 (5 bases). Germline V CDR1 and CDR2: SGDLS, YYNGEE. The V end lost 5 bases, the J end lost 2 bases, and 13 bases lay between the germline ends. This CDR3 contains 14 residues. CDR3 sequence (DNA): TGTGCCAGCAGTGGTCTGGGGGGTAACACTGAAGCTTTCTTT. Protein product: CASSGLGGNTEAFF.